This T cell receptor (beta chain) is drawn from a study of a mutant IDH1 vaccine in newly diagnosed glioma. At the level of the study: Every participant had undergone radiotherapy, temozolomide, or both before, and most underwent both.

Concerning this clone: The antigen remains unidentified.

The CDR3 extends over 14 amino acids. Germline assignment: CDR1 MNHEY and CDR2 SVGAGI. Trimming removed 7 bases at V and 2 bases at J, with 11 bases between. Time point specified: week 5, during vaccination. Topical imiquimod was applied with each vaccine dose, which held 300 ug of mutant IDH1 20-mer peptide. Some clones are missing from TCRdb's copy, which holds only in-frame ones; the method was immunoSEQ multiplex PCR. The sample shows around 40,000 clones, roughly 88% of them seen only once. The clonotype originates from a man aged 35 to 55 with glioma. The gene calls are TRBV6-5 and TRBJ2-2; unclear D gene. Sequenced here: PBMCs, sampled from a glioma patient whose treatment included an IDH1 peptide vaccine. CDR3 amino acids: CASKTSFNTGELFF. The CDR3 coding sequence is TGTGCCAGCAAAACCTCGTTTAACACCGGGGAGCTGTTTTTT.